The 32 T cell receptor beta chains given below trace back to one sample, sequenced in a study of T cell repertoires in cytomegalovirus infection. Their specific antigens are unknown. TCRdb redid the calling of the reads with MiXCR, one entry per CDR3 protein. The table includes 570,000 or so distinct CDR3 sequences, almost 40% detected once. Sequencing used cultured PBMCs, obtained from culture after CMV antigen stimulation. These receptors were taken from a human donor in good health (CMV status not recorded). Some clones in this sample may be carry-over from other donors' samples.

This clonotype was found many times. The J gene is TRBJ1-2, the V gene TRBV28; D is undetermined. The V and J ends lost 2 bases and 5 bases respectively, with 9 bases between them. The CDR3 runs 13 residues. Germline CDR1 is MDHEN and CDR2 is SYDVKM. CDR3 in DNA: TGTGCCAGCAGTTTAAGGACGGATTATGGCTACACCTTC. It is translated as CASSLRTDYGYTF.

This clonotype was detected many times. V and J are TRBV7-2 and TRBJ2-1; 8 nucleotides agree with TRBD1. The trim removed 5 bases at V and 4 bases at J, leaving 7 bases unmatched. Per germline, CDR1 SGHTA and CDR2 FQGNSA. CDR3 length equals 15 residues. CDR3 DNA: TGTGCCAGCAGCGTCGCCGGGACAGGTTACAATGAGCAGTTCTTC. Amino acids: CASSVAGTGYNEQFF.

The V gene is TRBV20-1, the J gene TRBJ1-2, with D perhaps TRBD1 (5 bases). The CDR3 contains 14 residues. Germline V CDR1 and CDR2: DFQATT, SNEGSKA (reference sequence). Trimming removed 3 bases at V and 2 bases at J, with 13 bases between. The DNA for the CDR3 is TGCAGTGCTAGCTGGGGGACGCCGAACTATGGCTACACCTTC. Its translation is CSASWGTPNYGYTF.

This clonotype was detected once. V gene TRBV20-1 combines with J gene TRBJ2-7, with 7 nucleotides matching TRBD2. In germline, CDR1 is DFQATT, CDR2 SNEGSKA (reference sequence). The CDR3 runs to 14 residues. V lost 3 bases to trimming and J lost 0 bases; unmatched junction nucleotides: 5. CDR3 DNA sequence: TGCAGTGCTAGGGGTCAGCGGGGCTCCTACGAGCAGTACTTC. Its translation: CSARGQRGSYEQYF.

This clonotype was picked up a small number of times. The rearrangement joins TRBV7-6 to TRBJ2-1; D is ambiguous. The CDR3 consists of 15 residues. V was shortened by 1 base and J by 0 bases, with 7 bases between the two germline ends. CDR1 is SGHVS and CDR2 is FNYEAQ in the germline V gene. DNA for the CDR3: TGTGCCAGCAGCTTAGGCCCTCGCTCCTACAATGAGCAGTTCTTC. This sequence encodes CASSLGPRSYNEQFF.

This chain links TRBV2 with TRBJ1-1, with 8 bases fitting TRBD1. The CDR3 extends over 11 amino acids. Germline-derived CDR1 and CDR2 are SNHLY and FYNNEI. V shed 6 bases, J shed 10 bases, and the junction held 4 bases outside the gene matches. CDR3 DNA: TGTGCCAGCAGATACAGGGGGGTAGCTTTCTTT. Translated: CASRYRGVAFF.

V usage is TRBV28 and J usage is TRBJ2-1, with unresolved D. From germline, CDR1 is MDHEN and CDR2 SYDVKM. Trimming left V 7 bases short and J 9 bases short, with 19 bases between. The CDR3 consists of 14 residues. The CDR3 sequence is CASNPGVLSSEQFF. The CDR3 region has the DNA TGTGCCAGCAACCCCGGAGTCCTTAGCAGTGAGCAGTTCTTC.

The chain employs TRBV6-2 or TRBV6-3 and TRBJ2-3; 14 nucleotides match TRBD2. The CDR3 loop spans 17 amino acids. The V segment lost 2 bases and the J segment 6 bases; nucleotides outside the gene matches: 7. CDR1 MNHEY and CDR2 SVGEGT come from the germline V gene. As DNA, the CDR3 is TGTGCCAGCAGTTACGGTGGGACTAGCGGGAGTCCCGATACGCAGTATTTT. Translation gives CASSYGGTSGSPDTQYF.

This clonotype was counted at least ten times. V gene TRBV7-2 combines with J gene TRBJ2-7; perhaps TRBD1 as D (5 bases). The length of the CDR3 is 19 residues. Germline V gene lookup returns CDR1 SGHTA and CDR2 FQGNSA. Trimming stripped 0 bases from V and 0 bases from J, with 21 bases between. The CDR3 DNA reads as TGTGCCAGCAGCTTAGCGCATAGTCAGGGTCTTCGTCGCTCCTACGAGCAGTACTTC. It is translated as CASSLAHSQGLRRSYEQYF.

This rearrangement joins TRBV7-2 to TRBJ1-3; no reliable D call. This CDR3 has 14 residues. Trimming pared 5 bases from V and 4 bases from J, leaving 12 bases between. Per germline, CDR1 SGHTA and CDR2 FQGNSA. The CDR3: CASSPGGHGNTIYF. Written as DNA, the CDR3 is TGTGCCAGCAGCCCTGGTGGTCACGGAAACACCATATATTTT. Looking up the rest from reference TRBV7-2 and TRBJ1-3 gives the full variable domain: GAGVSQSPSNKVTEKGKDVELRCDPISGHTALYWYRQSLGQGLEFLIYFQGNSAPDKSGLPSDRFSAERTGGSVSTLTIQRTQQEDSAVYLCASSPGGHGNTIYFGEGSWLTVV.

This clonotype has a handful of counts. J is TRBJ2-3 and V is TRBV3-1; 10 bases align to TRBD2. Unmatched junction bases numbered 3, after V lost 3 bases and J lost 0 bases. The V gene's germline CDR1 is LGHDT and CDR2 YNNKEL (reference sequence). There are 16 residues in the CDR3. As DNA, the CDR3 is TGTGCCAGCAGCCAGGGACTAGCGACGAGCACAGATACGCAGTATTTT. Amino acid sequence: CASSQGLATSTDTQYF.

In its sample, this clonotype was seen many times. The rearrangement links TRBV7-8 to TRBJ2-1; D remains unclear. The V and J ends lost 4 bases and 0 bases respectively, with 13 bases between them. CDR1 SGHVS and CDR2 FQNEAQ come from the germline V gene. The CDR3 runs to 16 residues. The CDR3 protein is CASSSYPRSSYNEQFF. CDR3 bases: TGTGCCAGCAGCTCCTACCCCAGAAGCTCCTACAATGAGCAGTTCTTC.

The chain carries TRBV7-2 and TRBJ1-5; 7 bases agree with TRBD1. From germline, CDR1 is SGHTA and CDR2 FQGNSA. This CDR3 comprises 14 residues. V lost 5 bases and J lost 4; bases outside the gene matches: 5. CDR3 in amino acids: CASSPGGANQPQHF. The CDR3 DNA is TGTGCCAGCAGCCCAGGGGGGGCTAATCAGCCCCAGCATTTT.

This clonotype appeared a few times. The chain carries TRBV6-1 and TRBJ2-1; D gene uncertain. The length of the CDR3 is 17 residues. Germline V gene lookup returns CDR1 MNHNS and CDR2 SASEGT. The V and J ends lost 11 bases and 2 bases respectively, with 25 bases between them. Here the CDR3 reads CAPKNDTVDQAYNEQFF. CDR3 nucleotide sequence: TGTGCCCCCAAGAACGATACAGTAGACCAGGCCTACAATGAGCAGTTCTTC.

Here the CDR3 DNA reads TGTGCCGGGACGGTAACAGGGGGCGCGGACACTGAAGCTTTCTTT. It encodes CAGTVTGGADTEAFF. The chain is built from TRBV7-2 and TRBJ1-1; TRBD1 agrees at 9 bases. From germline, CDR1 is SGHTA and CDR2 FQGNSA. The V and J ends lost 11 bases and 3 bases, in that order; junction bases with no gene match: 13. The CDR3 runs to 15 residues.

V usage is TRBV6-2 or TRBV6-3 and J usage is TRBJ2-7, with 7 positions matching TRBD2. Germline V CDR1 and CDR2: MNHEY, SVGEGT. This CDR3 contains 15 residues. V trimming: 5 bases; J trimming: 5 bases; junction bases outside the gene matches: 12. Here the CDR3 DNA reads TGTGCCAGCAGTGAAGTGGGGGGGAGACTCCACGAGCAGTACTTC. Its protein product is CASSEVGGRLHEQYF.

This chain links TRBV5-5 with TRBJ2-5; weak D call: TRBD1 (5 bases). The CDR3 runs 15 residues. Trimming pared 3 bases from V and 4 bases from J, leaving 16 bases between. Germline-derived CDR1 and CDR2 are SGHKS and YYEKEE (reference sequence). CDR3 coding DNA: TGTGCCAGCAGCTCAACAAGACAGATCGTAGAGACCCAGTACTTC. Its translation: CASSSTRQIVETQYF.

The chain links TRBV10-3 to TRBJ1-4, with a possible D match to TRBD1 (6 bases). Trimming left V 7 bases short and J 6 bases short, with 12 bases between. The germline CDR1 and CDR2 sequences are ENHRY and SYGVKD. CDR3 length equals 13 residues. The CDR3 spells CAIKGGRDEKLFF. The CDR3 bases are TGTGCCATCAAGGGGGGGCGCGATGAAAAACTGTTTTTT.

As DNA, the CDR3 is TGCGCCAGCAGCCAAGGGATTCTACGGGGGCGCGGAGATACGCAGTATTTT. Protein product: CASSQGILRGRGDTQYF. V and J are TRBV4-1 and TRBJ2-3; D possibly uses TRBD1 or TRBD2 (6 bases each). This CDR3 region has 17 residues. The germline CDR1 and CDR2 sequences are MGHRA and YSYEKL. Trimming stripped 1 base from V and 5 bases from J, with 19 bases between.

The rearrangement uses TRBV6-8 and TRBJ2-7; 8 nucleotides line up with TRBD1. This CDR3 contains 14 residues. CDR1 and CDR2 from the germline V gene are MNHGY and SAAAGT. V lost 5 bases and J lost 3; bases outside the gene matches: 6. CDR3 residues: CASSPGGPLYEQYF. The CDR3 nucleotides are TGTGCCAGCAGTCCAGGGGGCCCCCTCTACGAGCAGTACTTC.

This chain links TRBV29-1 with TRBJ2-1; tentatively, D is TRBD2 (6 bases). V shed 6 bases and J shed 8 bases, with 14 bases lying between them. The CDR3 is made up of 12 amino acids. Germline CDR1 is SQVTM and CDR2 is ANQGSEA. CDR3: CSVGVGEDEQFF. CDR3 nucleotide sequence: TGCAGCGTCGGAGTGGGGGAGGATGAGCAGTTCTTC.

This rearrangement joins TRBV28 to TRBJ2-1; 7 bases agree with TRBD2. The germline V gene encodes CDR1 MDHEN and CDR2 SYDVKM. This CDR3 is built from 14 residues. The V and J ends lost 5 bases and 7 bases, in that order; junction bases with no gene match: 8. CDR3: CASSIRDYRNEQFF. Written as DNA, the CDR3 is TGTGCCAGCAGTATCCGGGACTACCGGAATGAGCAGTTCTTC.

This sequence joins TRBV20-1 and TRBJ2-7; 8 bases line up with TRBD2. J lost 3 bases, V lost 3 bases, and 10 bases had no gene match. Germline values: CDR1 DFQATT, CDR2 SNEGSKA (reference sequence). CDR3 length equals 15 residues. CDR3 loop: CSASRNSGKFYEQYF. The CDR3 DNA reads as TGCAGTGCTAGTCGGAATAGCGGGAAATTCTACGAGCAGTACTTC.

The CDR3 loop reads CASSPGRRYEQYF. In nucleotides, the CDR3 is TGTGCCAGTAGCCCGGGACGGAGATACGAGCAGTACTTC. The V and J genes are TRBV19 and TRBJ2-7; D assignment may be TRBD1 or TRBD2 (5 bases each). Trimming shortened V by 6 bases and J by 4 bases, and 13 bases separated the two germline ends. The CDR3 is made up of 13 amino acids. Per germline, CDR1 LNHDA and CDR2 SQIVND (reference sequence).

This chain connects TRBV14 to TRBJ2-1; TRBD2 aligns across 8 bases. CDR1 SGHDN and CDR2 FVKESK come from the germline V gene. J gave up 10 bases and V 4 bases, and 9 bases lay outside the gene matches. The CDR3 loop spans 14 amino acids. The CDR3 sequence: CASSRSSGVNEQFF. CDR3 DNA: TGTGCCAGCAGCCGTAGTAGCGGGGTTAACGAGCAGTTCTTC.

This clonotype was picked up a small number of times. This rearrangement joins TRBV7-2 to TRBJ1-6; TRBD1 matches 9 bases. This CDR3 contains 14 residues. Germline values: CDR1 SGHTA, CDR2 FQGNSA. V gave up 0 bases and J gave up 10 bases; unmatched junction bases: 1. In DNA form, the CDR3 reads TGTGCCAGCAGCTTAGCGACAGGGGGATCACCCCTCCACTTT. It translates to CASSLATGGSPLHF.

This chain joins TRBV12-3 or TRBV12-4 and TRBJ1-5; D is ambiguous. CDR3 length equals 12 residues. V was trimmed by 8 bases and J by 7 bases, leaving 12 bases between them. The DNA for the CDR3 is TGTGCCAGCCGGTTATTAGGCCAGCCCCAGCATTTT. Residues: CASRLLGQPQHF.

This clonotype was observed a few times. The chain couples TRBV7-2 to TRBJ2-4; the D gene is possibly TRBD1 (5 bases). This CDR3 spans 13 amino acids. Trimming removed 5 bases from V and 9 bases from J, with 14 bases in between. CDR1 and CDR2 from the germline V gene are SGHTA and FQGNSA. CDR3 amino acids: CASSPGPRSIQYF. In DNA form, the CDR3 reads TGTGCCAGCAGCCCAGGGCCTCGGAGCATTCAGTACTTC.

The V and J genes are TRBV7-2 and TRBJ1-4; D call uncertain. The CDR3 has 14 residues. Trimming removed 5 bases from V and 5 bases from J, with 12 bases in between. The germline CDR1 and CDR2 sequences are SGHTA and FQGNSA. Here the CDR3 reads CASSTMSRNEKLFF. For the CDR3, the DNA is TGTGCCAGCAGCACAATGTCCAGGAATGAAAAACTGTTTTTT.

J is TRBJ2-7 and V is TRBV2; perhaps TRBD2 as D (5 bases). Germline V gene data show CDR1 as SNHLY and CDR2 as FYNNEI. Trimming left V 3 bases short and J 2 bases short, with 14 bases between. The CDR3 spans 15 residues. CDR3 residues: CASSEQTRETYEQYF. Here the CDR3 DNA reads TGTGCCAGCAGTGAGCAGACAAGGGAGACCTACGAGCAGTACTTC. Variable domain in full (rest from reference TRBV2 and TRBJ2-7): EPEVTQTPSHQVTQMGQEVILRCVPISNHLYFYWYRQILGQKVEFLVSFYNNEISEKSEIFDDQFSVERPDGSNFTLKIRSTKLEDSAMYFCASSEQTRETYEQYFGPGTRLTVT.

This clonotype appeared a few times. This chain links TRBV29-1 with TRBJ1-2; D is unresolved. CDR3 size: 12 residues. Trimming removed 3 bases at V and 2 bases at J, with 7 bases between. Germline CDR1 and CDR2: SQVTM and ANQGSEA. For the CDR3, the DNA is TGCAGCGTTGAGTGGCGGAACTATGGCTACACCTTC. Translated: CSVEWRNYGYTF.

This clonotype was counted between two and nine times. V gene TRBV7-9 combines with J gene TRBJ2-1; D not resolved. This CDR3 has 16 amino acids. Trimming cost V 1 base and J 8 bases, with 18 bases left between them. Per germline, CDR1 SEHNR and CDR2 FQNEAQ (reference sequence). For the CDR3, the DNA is TGTGCCAGCAGCTTAGTTGGGATGGGGTTTGGGTATGAGCAGTTCTTC. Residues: CASSLVGMGFGYEQFF.